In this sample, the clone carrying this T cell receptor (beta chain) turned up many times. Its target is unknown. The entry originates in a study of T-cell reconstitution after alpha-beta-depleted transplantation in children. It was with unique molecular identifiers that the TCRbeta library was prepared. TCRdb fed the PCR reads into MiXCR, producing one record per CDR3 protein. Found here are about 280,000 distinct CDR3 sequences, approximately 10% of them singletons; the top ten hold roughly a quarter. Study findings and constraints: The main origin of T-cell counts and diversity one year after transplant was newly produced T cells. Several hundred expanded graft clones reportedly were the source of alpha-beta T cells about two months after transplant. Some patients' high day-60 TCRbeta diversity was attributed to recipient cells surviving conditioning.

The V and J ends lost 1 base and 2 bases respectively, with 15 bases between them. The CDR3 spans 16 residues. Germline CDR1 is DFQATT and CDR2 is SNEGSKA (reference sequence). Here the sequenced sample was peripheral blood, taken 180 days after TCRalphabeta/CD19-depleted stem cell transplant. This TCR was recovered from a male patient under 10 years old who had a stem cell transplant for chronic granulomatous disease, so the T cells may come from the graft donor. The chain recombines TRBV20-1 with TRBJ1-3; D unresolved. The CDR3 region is CSARVGRGAPGNTIYF. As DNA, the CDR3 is TGCAGTGCTAGAGTTGGTCGAGGAGCCCCTGGAAACACCATATATTTT.